Here is one T cell receptor beta chain with its context. Its specificity is unknown. This record comes from a study of blood T cells in healthy people across ages. Findings and caveats of the study: Expanded clonotype changes were possibly confounded by unknown donor CMV status.

CDR3 length: 12 residues. Germline CDR1 is MGHDK and CDR2 is SYGVNS. V lost 7 bases and J 5 bases, leaving 9 bases between the germline ends. A second PCR of roughly 6 to 12 cycles used a sample-barcoded 5' primer and a J-beta primer mix. A single record per CDR3 protein comes from TCRdb applying MiXCR to the 5' RACE reads. The repertoire has roughly 860,000 distinct CDR3 sequences, less than 80% of them found once; the top ten carry about 27%. Each donor's blood draw was 8.5 to 10 milliliters of peripheral blood. At least 6 million PBMCs were isolated per sample. The receptor comes from a man aged 25 to 45 in good health. Sequencing was done on a sample of blood. The chain combines TRBV25-1 with TRBJ2-1; D not certain. CDR3 nucleotides: TGTGCCAGCATTGGGCCGGACAATGAGCAGTTCTTC. It specifies CASIGPDNEQFF. Based on the CDR3 plus reference TRBV25-1 and TRBJ2-1, the full variable domain is EADIYQTPRYLVIGTGKKITLECSQTMGHDKMYWYQQDPGMELHLIHYSYGVNSTEKGDLSSESTVSRIRTEHFPLTLESARPSHTSQYLCASIGPDNEQFFGPGTRLTVL.